The 8 T cell receptor beta chains below come from one sample, sequenced in a study of radiotherapy plus CTLA-4 blockade in lung cancer. Measured with immunoSEQ multiplex PCR; TCRdb has only the in-frame clones, and not every one. The sample shows 90,000 to 100,000 clones, 80% to 90% of them seen only once. This sample comprised peripheral blood, obtained from a patient treated with radiotherapy plus ipilimumab. The receptors shown here come from a human donor with non-small cell lung cancer that progressed on radiotherapy plus ipilimumab.

This clone was seen only once. CDR3 nucleotide sequence: TGTGCCAGCACCTACTCCAATGAGCAGTTCTTC. Protein: CASTYSNEQFF. This chain connects TRBV7-9 to TRBJ2-1, with D uncertain. CDR1 SEHNR and CDR2 FQNEAQ come from the germline V gene (reference sequence). CDR3 length equals 11 residues. The V end lost 7 bases, the J end lost 6 bases, and 7 bases lay between the germline ends.

This clone showed up just a few times. The chain employs TRBV6-5 and TRBJ2-7; 8 bases map to TRBD2. There are 15 residues in the CDR3. The germline V gene has CDR1 MNHEY and CDR2 SVGAGI. J lost 3 bases, V lost 3 bases, and 7 bases had no gene match. CDR3 loop: CASSYSLGLDYEQYF. CDR3 DNA: TGTGCCAGCAGTTATTCTTTGGGACTAGACTACGAGCAGTACTTC.

The V call is TRBV5-6, the J call TRBJ2-1; 7 bases line up with TRBD2. Losses at the gene ends were 3 bases for V and 0 bases for J; bases not matched to a gene: 9. Per the germline V gene, CDR1 is SGHDT and CDR2 is YYEEEE. The CDR3 is made up of 17 amino acids. CDR3 DNA sequence: TGTGCCAGCAGCTGGGGGACTAAGCACCACTCCTACAATGAGCAGTTCTTC. Translation gives CASSWGTKHHSYNEQFF.

The chain recombines TRBV30 with TRBJ1-5, with no clear D. Germline V gives CDR1 GTSNPN, CDR2 SVGIG (reference sequence). Trimming took 0 bases from V and 2 from J, leaving 14 bases between them. CDR3 length: 16 amino acids. CDR3 sequence: CAWSVSGSGGNQPQHF. CDR3 coding DNA: TGTGCCTGGAGTGTATCGGGGTCGGGCGGCAATCAGCCCCAGCATTTT. Variable domain in full (rest from reference TRBV30 and TRBJ1-5): SQTIHQWPATLVQPVGSPLSLECTVEGTSNPNLYWYRQAAGRGLQLLFYSVGIGQISSEVPQNLSASRPQDRQFILSSKKLLLSDSGFYLCAWSVSGSGGNQPQHFGDGTRLSIL.

This clone was detected only a few times. The chain carries TRBV4-1 and TRBJ2-7, with 9 positions matching TRBD2. CDR1 and CDR2 (germline): MGHRA, YSYEKL. V dropped 1 base and J dropped 5; count of bases not matched to a gene: 6. The CDR3 extends over 15 amino acids. CDR3 DNA: TGCGCCAGCAGCCAAGCAATAGCGGGAGACGACGAGCAGTACTTC. Protein: CASSQAIAGDDEQYF.

The gene calls are TRBV19 and TRBJ1-1; D is ambiguous. The CDR3 runs to 14 residues. Trimming pared 8 bases from V and 5 bases from J, leaving 18 bases between. Per germline, CDR1 LNHDA and CDR2 SQIVND (reference sequence). For the CDR3, the DNA is TGTGCCAGTGGCGACTTAGGAGTTCGGACTGAAGCTTTCTTT. Translated, it gives CASGDLGVRTEAFF.

The V and J genes are TRBV5-4 and TRBJ1-3; D call uncertain. V lost 4 bases to trimming and J lost 0 bases, with 14 bases between them. The germline V gene has CDR1 SGHNT and CDR2 YYREEE (reference sequence). This CDR3 comprises 16 residues. The DNA for the CDR3 is TGTGCCAGCAGCCCTGATCTTGCGAGCTCTGGAAACACCATATATTTT. Its protein is CASSPDLASSGNTIYF.

V usage is TRBV30 and J usage is TRBJ1-4, with TRBD1 identical over 9 bases. CDR3 length: 15 residues. The V gene end was trimmed by 3 bases and the J gene end by 10 bases; junction bases not matched to a gene: 12. The germline CDR1 and CDR2 sequences are GTSNPN and SVGIG (reference sequence). CDR3 sequence reads: CAWSLKGQGGRKLFF. The CDR3 DNA follows: TGTGCCTGGAGCTTGAAGGGACAGGGTGGTCGAAAACTGTTTTTT.